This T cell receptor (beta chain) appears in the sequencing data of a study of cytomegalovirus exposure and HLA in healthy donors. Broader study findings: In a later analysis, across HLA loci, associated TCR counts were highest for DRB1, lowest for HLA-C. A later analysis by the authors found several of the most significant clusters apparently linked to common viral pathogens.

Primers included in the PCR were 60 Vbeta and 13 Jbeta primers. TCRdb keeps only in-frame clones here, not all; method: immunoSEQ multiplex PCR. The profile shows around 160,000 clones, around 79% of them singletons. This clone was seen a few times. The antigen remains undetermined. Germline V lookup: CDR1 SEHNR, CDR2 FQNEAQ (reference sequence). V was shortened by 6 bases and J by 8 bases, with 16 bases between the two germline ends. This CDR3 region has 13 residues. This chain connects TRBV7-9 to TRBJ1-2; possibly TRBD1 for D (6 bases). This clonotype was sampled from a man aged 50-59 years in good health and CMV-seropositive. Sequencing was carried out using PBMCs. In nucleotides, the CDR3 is TGTGCCAGCAGATGGACAGCCGGGTCGGGCTACACCTTC. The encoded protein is CASRWTAGSGYTF. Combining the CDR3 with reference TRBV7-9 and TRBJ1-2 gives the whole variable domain DTGVSQNPRHKITKRGQNVTFRCDPISEHNRLYWYRQTLGQGPEFLTYFQNEAQLEKSRLLSDRFSAERPKGSFSTLEIQRTEQGDSAMYLCASRWTAGSGYTFGSGTRLTVV.